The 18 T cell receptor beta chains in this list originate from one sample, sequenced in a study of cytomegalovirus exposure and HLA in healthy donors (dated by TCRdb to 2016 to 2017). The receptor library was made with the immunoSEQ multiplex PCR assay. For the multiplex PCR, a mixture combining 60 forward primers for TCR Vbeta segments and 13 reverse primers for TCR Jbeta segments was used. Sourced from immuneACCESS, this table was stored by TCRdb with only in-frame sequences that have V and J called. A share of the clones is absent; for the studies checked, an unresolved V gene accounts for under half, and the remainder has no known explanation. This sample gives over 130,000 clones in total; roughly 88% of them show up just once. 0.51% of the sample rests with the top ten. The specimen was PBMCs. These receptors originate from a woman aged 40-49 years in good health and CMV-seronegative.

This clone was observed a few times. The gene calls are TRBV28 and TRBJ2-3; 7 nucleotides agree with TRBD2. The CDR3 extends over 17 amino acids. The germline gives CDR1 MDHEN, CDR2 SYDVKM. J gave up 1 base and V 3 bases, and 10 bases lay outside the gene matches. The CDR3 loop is CASSFTRGRVGTDTQYF. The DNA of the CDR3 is TGTGCCAGCAGTTTCACTCGGGGGAGGGTTGGCACAGATACGCAGTATTTT.

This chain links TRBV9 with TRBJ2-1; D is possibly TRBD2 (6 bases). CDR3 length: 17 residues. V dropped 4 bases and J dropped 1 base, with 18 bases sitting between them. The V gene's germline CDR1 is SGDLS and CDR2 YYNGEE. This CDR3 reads CASSLTTGASSYNEQFF. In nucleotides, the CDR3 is TGTGCCAGCAGCCTAACAACGGGAGCGTCGTCCTACAATGAGCAGTTCTTC.

The CDR3 protein is CASRARTGGNSPLHF. The CDR3 DNA reads as TGTGCCAGCAGAGCCAGGACAGGGGGGAATTCACCCCTCCACTTT. The V gene is TRBV2, the J gene TRBJ1-6, with 10 bases identical to TRBD1. CDR3 size: 15 residues. V lost 6 bases to trimming and J lost 7 bases; unmatched junction nucleotides: 6. Germline V lookup: CDR1 SNHLY, CDR2 FYNNEI.

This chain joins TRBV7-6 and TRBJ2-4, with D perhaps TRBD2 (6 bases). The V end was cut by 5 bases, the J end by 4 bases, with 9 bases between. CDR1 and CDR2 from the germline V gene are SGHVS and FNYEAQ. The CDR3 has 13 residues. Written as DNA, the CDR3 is TGTGCCAGCAGCGGGGGACTTAAAAACATTCAGTACTTC. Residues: CASSGGLKNIQYF. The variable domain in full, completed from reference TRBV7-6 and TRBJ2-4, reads GAGVSQSPRYKVTKRGQDVALRCDPISGHVSLYWYRQALGQGPEFLTYFNYEAQQDKSGLPNDRFSAERPEGSISTLTIQRTEQRDSAMYRCASSGGLKNIQYFGAGTRLSVL.

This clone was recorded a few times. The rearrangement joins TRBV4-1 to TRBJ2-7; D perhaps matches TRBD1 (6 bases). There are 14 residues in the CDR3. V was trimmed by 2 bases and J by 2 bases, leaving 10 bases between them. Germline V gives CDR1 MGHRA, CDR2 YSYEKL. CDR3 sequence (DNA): TGCGCCAGCAGCCAATTGCAGGGGCCCTACGAGCAGTACTTC. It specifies CASSQLQGPYEQYF.

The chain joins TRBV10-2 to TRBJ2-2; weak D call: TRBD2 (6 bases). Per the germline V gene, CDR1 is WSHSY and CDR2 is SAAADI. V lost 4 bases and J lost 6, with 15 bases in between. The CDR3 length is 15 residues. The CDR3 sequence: CASSVDGSGAGELFF. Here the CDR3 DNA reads TGCGCCAGCAGTGTCGACGGGAGTGGCGCCGGGGAGCTGTTTTTT.

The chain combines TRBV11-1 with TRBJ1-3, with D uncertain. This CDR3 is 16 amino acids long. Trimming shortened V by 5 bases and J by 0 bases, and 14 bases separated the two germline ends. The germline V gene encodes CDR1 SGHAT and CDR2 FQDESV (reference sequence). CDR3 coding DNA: TGTGCCAGCAGCCTCCGGGATTTTCCCTCTGGAAACACCATATATTTT. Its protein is CASSLRDFPSGNTIYF.

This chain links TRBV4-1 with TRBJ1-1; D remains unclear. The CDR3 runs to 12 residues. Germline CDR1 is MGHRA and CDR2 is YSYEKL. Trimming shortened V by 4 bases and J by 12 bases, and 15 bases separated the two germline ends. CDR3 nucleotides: TGCGCCAGCAGCCTGTCCGGTCTAGTGACTTTCTTT. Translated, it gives CASSLSGLVTFF.

The CDR3 spells CATRRVSSYNEQFF. The CDR3 region has the DNA TGTGCCACCCGTCGGGTGAGCTCCTACAATGAGCAGTTCTTC. The chain is built from TRBV6-1 and TRBJ2-1; D ambiguous. The CDR3 runs to 14 residues. CDR1 MNHNS and CDR2 SASEGT come from the germline V gene. The V gene lost 10 bases and the J gene lost 0 bases, with 13 bases spanning the gap.

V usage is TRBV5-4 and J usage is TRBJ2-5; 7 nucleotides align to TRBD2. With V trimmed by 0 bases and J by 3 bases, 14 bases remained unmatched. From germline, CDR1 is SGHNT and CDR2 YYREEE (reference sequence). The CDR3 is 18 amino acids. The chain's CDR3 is CASSLDPLAVGGEETQYF. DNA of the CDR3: TGTGCCAGCAGCTTGGATCCTCTAGCGGTCGGAGGGGAAGAGACCCAGTACTTC.

In DNA form, the CDR3 reads TGTGCCAGCAGTTTGGGAATAGCGGGAGTAGAGACCCAGTACTTC. This codes for CASSLGIAGVETQYF. The chain is built from TRBV28 and TRBJ2-5, with TRBD2 matching 9 bases. V gave up 3 bases and J gave up 4 bases; unmatched junction bases: 6. The germline V gene encodes CDR1 MDHEN and CDR2 SYDVKM. There are 15 residues in the CDR3.

CDR3 region: CASSEGRASNYGYTF. CDR3 DNA sequence: TGTGCCAGCAGTGAAGGCAGGGCCTCTAACTATGGCTACACCTTC. This chain uses TRBV6-1 with TRBJ1-2; maybe TRBD1 (5 bases). Germline loops: CDR1 MNHNS, CDR2 SASEGT. This CDR3 is built from 15 residues. The V gene lost 1 base and the J gene lost 0 bases, with 9 bases spanning the gap.

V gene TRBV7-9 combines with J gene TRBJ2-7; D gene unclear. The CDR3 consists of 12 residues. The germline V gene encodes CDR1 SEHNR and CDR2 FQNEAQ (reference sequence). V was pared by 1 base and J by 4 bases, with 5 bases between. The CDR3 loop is CASSLGQYEQYF. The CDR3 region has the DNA TGTGCCAGCAGCTTAGGGCAGTACGAGCAGTACTTC.

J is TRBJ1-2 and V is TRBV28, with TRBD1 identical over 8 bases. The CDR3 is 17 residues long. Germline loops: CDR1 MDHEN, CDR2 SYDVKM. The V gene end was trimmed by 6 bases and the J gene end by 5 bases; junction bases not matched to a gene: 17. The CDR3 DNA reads TGTGCCAGCAGCGCATCACATCCGGGACAGGTGGGGTATGGCTACACCTTC. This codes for CASSASHPGQVGYGYTF.

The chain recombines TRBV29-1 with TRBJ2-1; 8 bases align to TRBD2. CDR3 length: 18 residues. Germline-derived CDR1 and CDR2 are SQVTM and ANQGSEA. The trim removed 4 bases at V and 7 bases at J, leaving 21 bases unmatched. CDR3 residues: CSVVGSILGTRVENEQFF. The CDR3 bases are TGCAGCGTTGTGGGTTCGATACTCGGGACTAGGGTAGAAAATGAGCAGTTCTTC.

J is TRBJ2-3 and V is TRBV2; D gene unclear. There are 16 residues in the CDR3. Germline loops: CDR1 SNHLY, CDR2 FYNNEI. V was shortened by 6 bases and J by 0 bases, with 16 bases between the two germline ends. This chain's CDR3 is CASSDPGFTSTDTQYF. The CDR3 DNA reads TGTGCCAGCAGCGATCCGGGTTTCACTAGCACAGATACGCAGTATTTT.

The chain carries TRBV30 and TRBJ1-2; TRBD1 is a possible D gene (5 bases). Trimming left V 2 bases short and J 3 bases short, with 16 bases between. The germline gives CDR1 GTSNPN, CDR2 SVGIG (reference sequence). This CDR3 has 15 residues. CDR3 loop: CAWSPLQEPYYGYTF. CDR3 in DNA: TGTGCCTGGAGTCCCCTACAGGAACCCTACTATGGCTACACCTTC. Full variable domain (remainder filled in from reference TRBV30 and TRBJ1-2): SQTIHQWPATLVQPVGSPLSLECTVEGTSNPNLYWYRQAAGRGLQLLFYSVGIGQISSEVPQNLSASRPQDRQFILSSKKLLLSDSGFYLCAWSPLQEPYYGYTFGSGTRLTVV.

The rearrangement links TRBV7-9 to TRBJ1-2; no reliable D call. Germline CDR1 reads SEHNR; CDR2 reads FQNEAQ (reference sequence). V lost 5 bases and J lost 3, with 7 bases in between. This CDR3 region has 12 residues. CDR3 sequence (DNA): TGTGCCAGCAGCCCTCCCTACTATGGCTACACCTTC. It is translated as CASSPPYYGYTF.